The clone carrying this TCR beta chain came up many times. Antigen: not known. Per germline, CDR1 SGHVS and CDR2 FQNEAQ. V was pared by 2 bases and J by 0 bases, with 8 bases between. There are 15 residues in the CDR3. TCRdb reanalysed the reads using MiXCR and keeps one entry per CDR3 protein. The table shows roughly 500,000 distinct CDR3 sequences, with about 15% occurring only once. This specimen comes from a study of T cell repertoires in cytomegalovirus infection. Across the whole study: Both a matching HLA type and CMV infection were indicated by public TCR beta signatures. General study points: In two of eight donors, the top clonotype was HLA-C-restricted CMV-specific.

This clonotype was obtained from a human donor in good health (CMV status not recorded). Some clones in this sample may be carry-over from other donors' samples. The sample consisted of CD8+ T cells from PBMCs. The rearrangement joins TRBV7-8 to TRBJ1-3; weak D call: TRBD1 (6 bases). The CDR3 DNA reads TGTGCCAGCAGCTTACGGACAGCCTCTGGAAACACCATATATTTT. It encodes CASSLRTASGNTIYF.